This T cell receptor (beta chain) emerged from a study of brain T cells in children with intractable seizures. Trimming pared 4 bases from V and 6 bases from J, leaving 13 bases between. Germline loops: CDR1 SGHDN, CDR2 FVKESK. The CDR3 sequence is 13 residues long. Clones were sequenced by immunoSEQ multiplex PCR, and TCRdb holds only the in-frame ones, with some missing. The sample yields tens of thousands of clones, just over 90% seen once. This rearrangement joins TRBV14 to TRBJ2-7; possibly TRBD2 for D (6 bases). This sequence was found in a boy under two years old with tuberous sclerosis and intractable seizures. The input for sequencing was peripheral blood, taken at surgery. CDR3 coding DNA: TGTGCCAGCAGCCCCGACGGAGCGGGCGAGCAGTACTTC. Translation gives CASSPDGAGEQYF.